Reported below is one T cell receptor (beta chain). Antigen unknown. Per germline, CDR1 GTSNPN and CDR2 SVGIG (reference sequence). The CDR3 has 13 amino acids. Trimming removed 0 bases from V and 5 bases from J, with 10 bases in between. The record originates from a study of a mutant IDH1 vaccine in newly diagnosed glioma. Study-level background: Treated patients were roughly 62% male, 37.5% female, mean age about 43 years. Earlier care involved radiotherapy, temozolomide, or both, and the majority received both.

Findings and limits, study-wide: Whatever changes occurred in top peripheral T cell clonotypes seemed unrelated to pseudoprogression.

The data were produced by immunoSEQ multiplex PCR, yet TCRdb's version contains in-frame clones alone and is incomplete. The table records 110,000 or so clones, about 90% of them present only once. Time point reported: week 11, during vaccination. With topical imiquimod, each dose of the vaccine consisted of 300 ug of mutant IDH1 20-mer peptide. The source material was PBMCs, sampled from a glioma patient whose treatment included an IDH1 peptide vaccine. The V gene is TRBV30, the J gene TRBJ2-5; tentative D call: TRBD2 (5 bases). This TCR was sampled from a woman aged 45-65 years with glioma. CDR3: CAWSVHSVETQYF. The DNA for the CDR3 is TGTGCCTGGAGTGTACATAGCGTTGAGACCCAGTACTTC. Drawing the rest from reference TRBV30 and TRBJ2-5, the complete variable domain is SQTIHQWPATLVQPVGSPLSLECTVEGTSNPNLYWYRQAAGRGLQLLFYSVGIGQISSEVPQNLSASRPQDRQFILSSKKLLLSDSGFYLCAWSVHSVETQYFGPGTRLLVL.